Listed here are 20 T cell receptor beta chains from one sample, sequenced in a study of Ad26.COV2.S vaccination and SARS-CoV-2 variants. The protocol was immunoSEQ multiplex PCR, while the TCRdb copy is restricted to in-frame clones and leaves out a portion. The table lists fewer than 400,000 clones, about 88% of them singletons, with roughly 3.5% in the top ten. Documented treatment: some 19 received Ad26.COV2.S at low or high dose, single or two shots; five or six received placebo; per-sample allocation not given. Sampling took place 63 days after the first vaccine or placebo injection. Sample: peripheral blood, taken in a trial of Ad26.COV2.S vaccine versus placebo. The receptors come from a person between 18 and 60 years old who received the Ad26.COV2.S COVID-19 vaccine or a placebo.

The V gene is TRBV7-5, the J gene TRBJ1-5; TRBD1 reflects the table's D call only, with no check against the DNA. TRBV7-5 is annotated as a pseudogene. The CDR3 length is 16 residues. CDR3 in DNA: TGTGTCAGAAGCTTCGGAGTGACAGGGTTCAATCAGCCCCAGCATTTT. Its translation is CVRSFGVTGFNQPQHF.

Note on this clone: Other nucleotide sequences from this sample produce the same CDR3. The chain recombines TRBV5-1 with TRBJ1-2; D remains ambiguous. With 5 bases removed from V and 1 base from J, the gap between germline ends came to 6 bases. Germline CDR1 is SGHRS and CDR2 is YFSETQ. CDR3 length equals 12 residues. The CDR3 loop reads CASSGSNYGYTF. CDR3 nucleotide sequence: TGCGCCAGCAGTGGAAGTAACTATGGCTACACCTTC.

This rearrangement joins TRBV28 to TRBJ2-2; 7 bases map to TRBD1. J was trimmed by 5 bases and V by 6 bases; bases with no gene match: 12. The CDR3 totals 16 residues. Germline loops: CDR1 MDHEN, CDR2 SYDVKM. The CDR3 DNA is TGTGCCAGCAGCAACCACCCCGGGACAGCAACCGGGGAGCTGTTTTTT. It specifies CASSNHPGTATGELFF.

This clone appeared once. V is TRBV3-1 (or the pseudogene TRBV3-2) and J is TRBJ2-1; tentative D call: TRBD2 (7 bases). Germline assignment: CDR1 LGHDT and CDR2 YNNKEL (reference sequence). The CDR3 has 17 residues. Trimming left V 3 bases short and J 10 bases short, with 25 bases between. Here the CDR3 reads CASSHLARGGELEEQFF. DNA of the CDR3: TGTGCCAGCAGCCACCTCGCGCGCGGGGGCGAACTAGAGGAGCAGTTCTTC.

The rearrangement uses TRBV9 and TRBJ1-4, with D perhaps TRBD1 (5 bases). CDR1 SGDLS and CDR2 YYNGEE come from the germline V gene. Between the trimmed V and J ends, which lost 3 bases and 8 bases, there was a span of 14 bases. This CDR3 contains 14 residues. The DNA for the CDR3 is TGTGCCAGCAGCGAGGGCAGGGTAGGCGAAAAACTGTTTTTT. Its translation is CASSEGRVGEKLFF.

This chain links TRBV30 with TRBJ1-5, with a tentative D call TRBD1 (6 bases). This CDR3 has 16 amino acids. Trimming pared 2 bases from V and 1 base from J, leaving 15 bases between. Germline V CDR1 and CDR2: GTSNPN, SVGIG (reference sequence). CDR3 protein: CAWSKGQGQSNQPQHF. In DNA, the CDR3 is TGTGCCTGGAGTAAAGGGCAGGGGCAAAGCAATCAGCCCCAGCATTTT.

V is TRBV2 and J is TRBJ1-2; D unresolved. V gave up 6 bases and J gave up 3 bases, with 11 bases separating them. The CDR3 totals 13 residues. CDR1 is SNHLY, CDR2 FYNNEI, per germline. CDR3 in DNA: TGTGCCAGCAGACTAGACACTGACTATGGCTACACCTTC. This translates into CASRLDTDYGYTF.

The chain links TRBV12-3 or TRBV12-4 to TRBJ2-2; D uncertain. The germline V and J ends were trimmed by 7 bases and 9 bases, with 12 bases remaining between them. This CDR3 contains 12 residues. The CDR3 here is CASTPVPRELFF. The CDR3 nucleotides read TGTGCCAGCACCCCTGTCCCAAGGGAGCTGTTTTTT.

The chain carries TRBV15 and TRBJ2-7, with 10 bases that match TRBD2. This CDR3 is 17 amino acids long. Losses at the gene ends were 2 bases for V and 1 base for J; bases not matched to a gene: 8. CDR1 is LNHNV, CDR2 YYDKDF, per germline (reference sequence). The CDR3 here is CATSRTQRGGVSYEQYF. CDR3 coding DNA: TGTGCCACCAGCAGAACTCAGCGGGGGGGCGTATCCTACGAGCAGTACTTC.

The chain carries TRBV4-3 and TRBJ1-6, with no clear D. The V gene's germline CDR1 is LGHNA and CDR2 YSLEER. Trimming pared 3 bases from V and 10 bases from J, leaving 13 bases between. The CDR3 contains 14 residues. The CDR3 is CASSQTVIDSPLHF. In nucleotides, the CDR3 is TGCGCCAGCAGCCAGACGGTGATAGACTCACCCCTCCACTTT.

This chain uses TRBV4-2 with TRBJ1-3, with D hard to call. Trimming removed 5 bases at V and 6 bases at J, with 2 bases between. The CDR3 is made up of 10 amino acids. In germline, CDR1 is LGHNA, CDR2 YNFKEQ. This CDR3 is CASSANTIYF. The CDR3 DNA is TGTGCCAGCAGCGCAAACACCATATATTTT.

There are a few counts of this clone. The chain joins TRBV7-2 to TRBJ1-6, with a tentative D call TRBD1 (5 bases). The germline V gene encodes CDR1 SGHTA and CDR2 FQGNSA. The CDR3 has 13 residues. V lost 8 bases and J 7 bases, leaving 12 bases between the germline ends. CDR3 loop: CASQRDGNSPLHF. The CDR3 DNA is TGTGCCAGCCAACGGGACGGAAATTCACCCCTCCACTTT.

This clone occurred once. Other DNA sequences from this sample encode an identical CDR3 as well. The genes are TRBV3-1 (or the pseudogene TRBV3-2) and TRBJ2-3; TRBD2 agrees at 8 bases. The CDR3 extends over 13 amino acids. Germline trimming cut 4 bases from V and 4 bases from J; bases unmatched to any gene: 1. Germline values: CDR1 LGHDT, CDR2 YNNKEL (reference sequence). The CDR3 DNA is TGTGCCAGCAGCCTACTAGCGGCAGATACGCAGTATTTT. Translated: CASSLLAADTQYF.

The chain uses TRBV27 and TRBJ2-7; TRBD2 matches at 8 bases. The junction had 5 bases not matched to a gene; V was cut back by 6 bases and J by 4 bases. The CDR3 extends over 13 amino acids. CDR1 is MNHEY, CDR2 SMNVEV, per germline (reference sequence). CDR3 in amino acids: CASRGTSRYEQYF. In DNA form, the CDR3 reads TGTGCCAGCAGGGGGACTAGTCGTTACGAGCAGTACTTC.

V gene TRBV11-2 combines with J gene TRBJ1-3; TRBD1 agrees at 9 bases. The CDR3 has 18 amino acids. CDR1 is SGHAT and CDR2 is FQNNGV in the germline V gene. The ends lost 5 bases at V and 2 bases at J; junction bases unmatched: 13. The CDR3 DNA sequence: TGTGCCAGCAGCCCGTTTCCCGGGACAGGGACCCCTGGAAACACCATATATTTT. It translates to CASSPFPGTGTPGNTIYF. The full variable domain, its missing parts supplied by reference TRBV11-2 and TRBJ1-3, is EAGVAQSPRYKIIEKRQSVAFWCNPISGHATLYWYQQILGQGPKLLIQFQNNGVVDDSQLPKDRFSAERLKGVDSTLKIQPAKLEDSAVYLCASSPFPGTGTPGNTIYFGEGSWLTVV.

V usage is TRBV3-1 (or the pseudogene TRBV3-2) and J usage is TRBJ1-2, with 7 bases lining up with TRBD1. Germline V gene lookup returns CDR1 LGHDT and CDR2 YNNKEL (reference sequence). V shed 4 bases and J 0 bases; nucleotides not matched to a gene: 8. The CDR3 covers 16 residues. The CDR3, as DNA: TGTGCCAGCAGCCCATCAAGGGGGCCTTCTAACTATGGCTACACCTTC. This encodes CASSPSRGPSNYGYTF.

This chain joins TRBV11-2 and TRBJ2-1, with TRBD2 matching over 14 bases. The trim removed 2 bases at V and 11 bases at J, leaving 11 bases unmatched. CDR1 and CDR2 from the germline V gene are SGHAT and FQNNGV. This CDR3 comprises 17 residues. CDR3 sequence: CASSLPGLAGGRRKQFF. CDR3 sequence (DNA): TGTGCCAGCAGCTTACCTGGACTAGCGGGGGGCCGCAGGAAGCAGTTCTTC. Combining the CDR3 with reference TRBV11-2 and TRBJ2-1 gives the whole variable domain EAGVAQSPRYKIIEKRQSVAFWCNPISGHATLYWYQQILGQGPKLLIQFQNNGVVDDSQLPKDRFSAERLKGVDSTLKIQPAKLEDSAVYLCASSLPGLAGGRRKQFFGPGTRLTVL.

V is TRBV21-1 and J is TRBJ2-7; the DNA was not compared with TRBD1, the D call given in the table. TRBV21-1 is deemed a pseudogene. This CDR3 has 15 residues. CDR3 residues: CASSERRDRGDEQYF. The CDR3 DNA sequence: TGTGCCAGCAGCGAACGTAGGGACAGGGGGGACGAGCAGTACTTC.

The rearrangement uses TRBV2 and TRBJ1-1; D gene ambiguous. V lost 8 bases, J lost 0 bases, and 16 bases lay in between. The length of the CDR3 is 15 residues. Germline CDR1 is SNHLY and CDR2 is FYNNEI. The CDR3 bases are TGTGCCAGCCGTACAGCGGGGTTCATGAACACTGAAGCTTTCTTT. The encoded protein is CASRTAGFMNTEAFF.

This clone appeared a few times. The chain combines TRBV7-9 with TRBJ2-1; 9 bases are a match to TRBD2. This CDR3 has 16 amino acids. Looked up from germline, CDR1 is SEHNR and CDR2 is FQNEAQ (reference sequence). Trimming cost V 5 bases and J 5 bases; bases outside gene matches: 10. The CDR3 coding sequence is TGTGCCAGCAGCCTCATTGCGGGACTAGCAAACAATGAGCAGTTCTTC. Its translation is CASSLIAGLANNEQFF.